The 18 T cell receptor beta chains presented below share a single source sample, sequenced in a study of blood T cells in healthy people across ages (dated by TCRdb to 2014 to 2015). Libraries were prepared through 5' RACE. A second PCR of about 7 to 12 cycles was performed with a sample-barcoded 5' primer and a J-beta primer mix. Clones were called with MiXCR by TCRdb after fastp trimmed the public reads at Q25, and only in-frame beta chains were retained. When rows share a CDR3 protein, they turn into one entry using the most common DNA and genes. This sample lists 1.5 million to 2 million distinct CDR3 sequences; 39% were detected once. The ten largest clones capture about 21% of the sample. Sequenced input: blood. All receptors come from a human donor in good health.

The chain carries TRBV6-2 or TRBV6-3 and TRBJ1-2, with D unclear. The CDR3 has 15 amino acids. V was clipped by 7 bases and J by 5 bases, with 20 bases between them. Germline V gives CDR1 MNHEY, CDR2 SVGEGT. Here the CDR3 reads CASTNTREREYGYTF. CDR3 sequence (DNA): TGTGCCAGCACCAATACGCGGGAGAGGGAGTATGGCTACACCTTC.

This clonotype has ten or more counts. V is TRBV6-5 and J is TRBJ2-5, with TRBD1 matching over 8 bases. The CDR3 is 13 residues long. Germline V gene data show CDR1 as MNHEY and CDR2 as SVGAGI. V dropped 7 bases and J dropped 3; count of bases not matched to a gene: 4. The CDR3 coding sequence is TGTGCCAGCACCCAGACAGGGGAAGAGACCCAGTACTTC. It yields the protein CASTQTGEETQYF.

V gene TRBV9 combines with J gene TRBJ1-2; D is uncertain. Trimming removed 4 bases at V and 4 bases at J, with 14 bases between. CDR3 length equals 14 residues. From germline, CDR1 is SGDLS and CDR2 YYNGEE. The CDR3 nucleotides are TGTGCCAGCAGCCCCGGGGTAGTCGGCTATGGCTACACCTTC. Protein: CASSPGVVGYGYTF.

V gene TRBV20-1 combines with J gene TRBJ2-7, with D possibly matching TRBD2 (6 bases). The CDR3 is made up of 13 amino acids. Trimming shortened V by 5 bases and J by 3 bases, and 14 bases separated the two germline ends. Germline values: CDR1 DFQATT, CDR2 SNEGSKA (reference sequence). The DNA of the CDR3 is TGCAGTGCTGGGGAGGAGAACCACTACGAGCAGTACTTC. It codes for CSAGEENHYEQYF.

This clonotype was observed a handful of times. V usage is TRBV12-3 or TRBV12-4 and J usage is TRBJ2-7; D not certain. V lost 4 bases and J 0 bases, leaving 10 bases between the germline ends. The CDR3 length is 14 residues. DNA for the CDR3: TGTGCCAGCAGTTCAGTCTTTAGCTCCTACGAGCAGTACTTC. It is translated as CASSSVFSSYEQYF.

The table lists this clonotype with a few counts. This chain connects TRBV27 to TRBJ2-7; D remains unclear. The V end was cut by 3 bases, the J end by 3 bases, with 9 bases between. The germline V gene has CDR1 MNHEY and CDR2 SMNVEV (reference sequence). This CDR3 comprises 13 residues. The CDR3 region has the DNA TGTGCCAGCAGTTTTAACAGCGACTACGAGCAGTACTTC. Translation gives CASSFNSDYEQYF.

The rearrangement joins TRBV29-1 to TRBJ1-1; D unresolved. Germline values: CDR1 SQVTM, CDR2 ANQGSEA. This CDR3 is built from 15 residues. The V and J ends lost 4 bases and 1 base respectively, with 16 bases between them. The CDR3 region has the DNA TGCAGCGTTGTCCCGGGTTTGGCCGGGAACACTGAAGCTTTCTTT. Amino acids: CSVVPGLAGNTEAFF.

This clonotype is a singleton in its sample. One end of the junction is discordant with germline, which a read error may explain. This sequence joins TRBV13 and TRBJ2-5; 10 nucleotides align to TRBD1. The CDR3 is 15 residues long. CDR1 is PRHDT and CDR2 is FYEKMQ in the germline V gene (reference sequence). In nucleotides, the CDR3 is TGTGCCGGCAGCTCGCGGGACAGGGGACAAGAGACCCAGTACTTC. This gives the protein CAGSSRDRGQETQYF.

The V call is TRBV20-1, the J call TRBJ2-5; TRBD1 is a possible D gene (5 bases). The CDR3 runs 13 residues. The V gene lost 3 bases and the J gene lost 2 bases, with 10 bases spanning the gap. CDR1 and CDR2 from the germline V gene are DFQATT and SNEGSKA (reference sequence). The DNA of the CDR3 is TGCAGTGCTAGTGAGACAGCACAAGAGACCCAGTACTTC. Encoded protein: CSASETAQETQYF.

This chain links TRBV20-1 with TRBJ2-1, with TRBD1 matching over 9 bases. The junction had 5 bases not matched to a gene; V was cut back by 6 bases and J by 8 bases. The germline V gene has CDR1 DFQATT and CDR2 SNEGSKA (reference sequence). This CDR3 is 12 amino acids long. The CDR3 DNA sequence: TGCAGTGCCCCCGACAGGGGGGATGAGCAGTTCTTC. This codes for CSAPDRGDEQFF.

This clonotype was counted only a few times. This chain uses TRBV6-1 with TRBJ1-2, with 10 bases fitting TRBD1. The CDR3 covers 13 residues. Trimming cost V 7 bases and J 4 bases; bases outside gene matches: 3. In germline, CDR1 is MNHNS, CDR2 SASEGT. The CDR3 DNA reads TGTGCCAGCACCCGGACAGGGGGCTATGGCTACACCTTC. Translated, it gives CASTRTGGYGYTF.

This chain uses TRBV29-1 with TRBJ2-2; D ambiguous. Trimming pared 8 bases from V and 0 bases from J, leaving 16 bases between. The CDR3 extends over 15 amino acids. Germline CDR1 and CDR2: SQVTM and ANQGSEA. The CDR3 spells CSTKGGVPNTGELFF. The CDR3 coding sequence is TGCAGCACCAAGGGTGGGGTTCCGAACACCGGGGAGCTGTTTTTT.

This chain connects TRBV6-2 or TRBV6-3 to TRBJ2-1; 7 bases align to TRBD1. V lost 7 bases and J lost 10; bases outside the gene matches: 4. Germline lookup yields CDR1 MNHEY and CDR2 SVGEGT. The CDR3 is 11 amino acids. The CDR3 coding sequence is TGTGCCAGCATCCTGGGACAGGAGCAGTTCTTC. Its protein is CASILGQEQFF.

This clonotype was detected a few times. The CDR3 reads CAISDLNNEQFF. The CDR3 coding sequence is TGTGCCATCAGTGACCTCAACAATGAGCAGTTCTTC. The V and J genes are TRBV10-3 and TRBJ2-1, with D unresolved. This CDR3 spans 12 amino acids. V was cut by 3 bases and J by 5 bases, with 5 bases left in between. CDR1 ENHRY and CDR2 SYGVKD come from the germline V gene.

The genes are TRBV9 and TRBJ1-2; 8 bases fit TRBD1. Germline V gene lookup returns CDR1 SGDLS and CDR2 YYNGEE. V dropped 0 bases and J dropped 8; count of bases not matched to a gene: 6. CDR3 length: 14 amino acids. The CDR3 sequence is CASSVGGTGKGYTF. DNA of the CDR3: TGTGCCAGCAGCGTAGGAGGGACAGGCAAAGGCTACACCTTC. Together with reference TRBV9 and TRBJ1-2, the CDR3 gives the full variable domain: DSGVTQTPKHLITATGQRVTLRCSPRSGDLSVYWYQQSLDQGLQFLIQYYNGEERAKGNILERFSAQQFPDLHSELNLSSLELGDSALYFCASSVGGTGKGYTFGSGTRLTVV.

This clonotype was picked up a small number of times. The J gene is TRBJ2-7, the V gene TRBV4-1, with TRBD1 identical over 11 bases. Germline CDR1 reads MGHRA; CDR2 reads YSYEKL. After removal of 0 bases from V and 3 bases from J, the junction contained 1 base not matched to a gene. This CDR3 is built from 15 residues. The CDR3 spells CASSQDGTGGYEQYF. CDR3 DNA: TGCGCCAGCAGCCAAGATGGGACAGGGGGCTACGAGCAGTACTTC.

The CDR3 spells CASSPDRADEQYF. The CDR3 DNA follows: TGTGCCAGCAGCCCCGACAGGGCGGACGAGCAGTACTTC. The rearrangement links TRBV13 to TRBJ2-7; 7 nucleotides line up with TRBD1. Unmatched junction bases numbered 6, after V lost 5 bases and J lost 5 bases. The CDR3 length is 13 residues. Per germline, CDR1 PRHDT and CDR2 FYEKMQ (reference sequence).

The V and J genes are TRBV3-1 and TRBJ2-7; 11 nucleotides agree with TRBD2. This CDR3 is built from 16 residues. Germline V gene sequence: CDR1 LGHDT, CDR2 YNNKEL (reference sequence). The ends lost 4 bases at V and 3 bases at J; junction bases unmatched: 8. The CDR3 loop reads CASSPKILAGVYEQYF. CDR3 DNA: TGTGCCAGCAGCCCTAAAATACTAGCGGGGGTCTACGAGCAGTACTTC.